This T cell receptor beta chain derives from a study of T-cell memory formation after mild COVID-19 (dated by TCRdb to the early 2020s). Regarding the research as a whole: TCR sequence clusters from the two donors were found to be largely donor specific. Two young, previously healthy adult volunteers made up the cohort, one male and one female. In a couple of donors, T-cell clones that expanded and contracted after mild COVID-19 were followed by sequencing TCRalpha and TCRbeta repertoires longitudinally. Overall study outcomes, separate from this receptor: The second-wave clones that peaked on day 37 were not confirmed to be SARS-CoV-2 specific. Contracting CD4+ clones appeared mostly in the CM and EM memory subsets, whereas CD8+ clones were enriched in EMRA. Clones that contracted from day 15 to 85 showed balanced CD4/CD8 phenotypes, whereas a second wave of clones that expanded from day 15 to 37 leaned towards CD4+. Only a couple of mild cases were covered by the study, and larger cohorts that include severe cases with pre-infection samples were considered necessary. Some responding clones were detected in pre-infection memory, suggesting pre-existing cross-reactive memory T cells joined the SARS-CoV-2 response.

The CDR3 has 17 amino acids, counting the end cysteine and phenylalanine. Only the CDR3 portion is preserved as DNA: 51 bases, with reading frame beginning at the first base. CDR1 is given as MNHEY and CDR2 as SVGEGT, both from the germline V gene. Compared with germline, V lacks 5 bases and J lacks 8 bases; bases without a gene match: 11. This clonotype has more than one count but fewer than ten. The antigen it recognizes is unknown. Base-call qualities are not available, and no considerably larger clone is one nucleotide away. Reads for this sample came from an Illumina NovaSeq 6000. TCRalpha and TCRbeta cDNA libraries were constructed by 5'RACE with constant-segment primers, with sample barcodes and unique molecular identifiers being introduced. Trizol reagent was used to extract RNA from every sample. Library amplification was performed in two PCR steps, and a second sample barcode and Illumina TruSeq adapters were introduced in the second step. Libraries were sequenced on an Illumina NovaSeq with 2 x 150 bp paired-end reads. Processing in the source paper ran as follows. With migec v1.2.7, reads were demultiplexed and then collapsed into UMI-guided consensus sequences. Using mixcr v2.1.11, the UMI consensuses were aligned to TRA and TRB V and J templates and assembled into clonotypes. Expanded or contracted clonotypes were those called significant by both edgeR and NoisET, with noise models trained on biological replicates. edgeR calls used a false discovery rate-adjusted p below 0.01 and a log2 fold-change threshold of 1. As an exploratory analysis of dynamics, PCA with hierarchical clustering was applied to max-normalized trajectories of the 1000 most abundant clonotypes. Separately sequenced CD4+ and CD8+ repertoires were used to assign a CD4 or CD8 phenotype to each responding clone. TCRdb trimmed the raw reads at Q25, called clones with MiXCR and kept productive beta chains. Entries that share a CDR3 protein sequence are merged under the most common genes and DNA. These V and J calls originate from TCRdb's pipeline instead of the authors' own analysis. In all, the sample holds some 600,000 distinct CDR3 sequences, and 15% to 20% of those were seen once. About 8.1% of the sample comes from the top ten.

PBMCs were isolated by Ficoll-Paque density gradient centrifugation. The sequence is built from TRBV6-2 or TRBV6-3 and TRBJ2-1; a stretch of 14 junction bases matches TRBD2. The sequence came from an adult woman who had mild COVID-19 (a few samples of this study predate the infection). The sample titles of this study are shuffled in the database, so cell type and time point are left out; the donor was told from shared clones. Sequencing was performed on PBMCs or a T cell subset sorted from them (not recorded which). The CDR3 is CASSPRLAGGLVHEQFF. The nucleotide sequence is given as TGTGCCAGCAGTCCTAGACTAGCGGGAGGGTTAGTCCATGAGCAGTTCTTC.